These T cell receptor beta chains were read from a single sample in a study of blood T cells in healthy people across ages. A single record per CDR3 protein comes from TCRdb applying MiXCR to the 5' RACE reads. The sample yields 700,000 to 900,000 distinct CDR3 sequences, roughly 26% seen once. This sample was also put to use in a study of T cells of mothers and their children.

The sample taken for sequencing was blood. The receptors derive from a boy aged 5-17 years in good health. The CDR3 runs from the conserved cysteine through the conserved F or W. A D gene is named only where the DNA matches it firmly. Some rows mark clone size as missing; the rest say once, few, many or name a class of expanded clone.

>-|TRBV19|TRBJ2-3|-|15
TGTGCCAGTAGTATGGCGGGTACTAGCACAGATACGCAGTATTTT
CASSMAGTSTDTQYF
>-|TRBV7-3|TRBJ2-1|-|15
TGTGCCAGCAGCTTAACTAGGGCTTCTTACAATGAGCAGTTCTTC
CASSLTRASYNEQFF
>-|TRBV18|TRBJ1-2|-|15
TGTGCCAGCTCAGTCAACCAGGGAGAGAGCTATGGCTACACCTTC
CASSVNQGESYGYTF
>few|TRBV2|TRBJ2-2|-|13
TGTGCCAGCAGTGAATCGAACACCGGGGAGCTGTTTTTT
CASSESNTGELFF
>-|TRBV9|TRBJ1-6|-|14
TGTGCCAGCAGCGCCGGGACGGAGAATTCACCCCTCCACTTT
CASSAGTENSPLHF
>-|TRBV9|TRBJ1-1|TRBD1|16
TGTGCCAGCAGCGCGGGACAGGGAGGTATGAACACTGAAGCTTTCTTT
CASSAGQGGMNTEAFF
>-|TRBV28|TRBJ2-5|TRBD2|16
TGTGCCAGCAGTTTACGTACGCAGCGGGGGGAAGAGACCCAGTACTTC
CASSLRTQRGEETQYF
>-|TRBV4-1|TRBJ1-2|-|15
TGCGCCAGCAGCTACGGGACCGGAGAACTATTTGGCTACACCTTC
CASSYGTGELFGYTF
>-|TRBV28|TRBJ1-5|TRBD1|15
TGTGCCAGCAGTTCCGGACAGGGGGGTCGTCAGCCCCAGCATTTT
CASSSGQGGRQPQHF
>-|TRBV7-3|TRBJ1-2|-|13
TGTGCCAGCAGCCCGGGACCGTCATATGGCTACACCTTC
CASSPGPSYGYTF
>few|TRBV10-3|TRBJ2-1|TRBD2|18
TGTGCCATCAGTGAGCTAGCGGGGGGCGCAGGTTCCTACAATGAGCAGTTCTTC
CAISELAGGAGSYNEQFF
>-|TRBV3-1|TRBJ1-6|-|16
TGTGCCAGCAGCCCGTATACACAAGGGGCGAATTCACCCCTCCACTTT
CASSPYTQGANSPLHF
>-|TRBV7-2|TRBJ2-5|-|15
TGTGCCAGCAGCTTAAGGAGCGGAAGCCAAGAGACCCAGTACTTC
CASSLRSGSQETQYF
>-|TRBV14|TRBJ1-6|TRBD1|14
TGTGCCAGCAGCCAGAGGGACAGTTATTCACCCCTCCACTTT
CASSQRDSYSPLHF
>-|TRBV7-2|TRBJ2-2|-|17
TGTGCCAGCAGCCGGCCGGGACTCGCCCAAACAGGCGGGGAGCTGTTTTTT
CASSRPGLAQTGGELFF
>-|TRBV7-9|TRBJ1-1|-|13
TGTGCCAGCAGCCCGACAGTTTATGCTGAAGCTTTCTTT
CASSPTVYAEAFF
>few|TRBV12-5|TRBJ2-5|-|16
TGTGCTAGTGGTTTGGTAGGCTACTGGACGGAAGAGACCCAGTACTTC
CASGLVGYWTEETQYF
>few|TRBV24-1|TRBJ1-2|-|12
TGTACCACCAGTGAACCGGACTATGGCTACACCTTC
CTTSEPDYGYTF
>many|TRBV2|TRBJ2-2|-|14
TGTGCCAGCAGGCTGAACAGGGATTTGGGGGAGCTGTTTTTT
CASRLNRDLGELFF
>-|TRBV11-2|TRBJ1-4|-|15
TGTGCCAGCAGCCCGGGACATGGTCTAAATGAAAAACTGTTTTTT
CASSPGHGLNEKLFF
>-|TRBV7-9|TRBJ2-4|TRBD1|14
TGTGCCAGCAGCTTAGCTGAGACAGGGATGATTCAGTACTTC
CASSLAETGMIQYF
>-|TRBV20-1|TRBJ2-3|TRBD2|14
TGCAGTGCCAGACTAGCGGGGGGAGCAGATACGCAGTATTTT
CSARLAGGADTQYF
>many|TRBV18|TRBJ2-6|-|15
TGTGCCAGCTCACCACAAGGGACTGGGGCCAACGTCCTGACTTTC
CASSPQGTGANVLTF
>-|TRBV2|TRBJ1-4|TRBD1|15
TGTGCCAGCAGGCCCCGGGACAGCAGTAATGAAAAACTGTTTTTT
CASRPRDSSNEKLFF
>many|TRBV12-3/TRBV12-4|TRBJ2-1|-|11
TGTGCCAGCACTAGCGTCGATGAGCAGTTCTTC
CASTSVDEQFF
>-|TRBV12-3/TRBV12-4|TRBJ2-7|TRBD1|15
TGTGCCAGCAGACCCGGACAGGGTTCCTCCTACGAGCAGTACTTC
CASRPGQGSSYEQYF
>-|TRBV2|TRBJ1-2|-|12
TGTGCGAAGCAGGGGCAGACCTACGGCTACACCTTC
CAKQGQTYGYTF
>-|TRBV28|TRBJ2-7|TRBD2|16
TGTGCCAGCAGTTTATCCCCCCTAGCGGGGCATGAAGAGCAGTACTTC
CASSLSPLAGHEEQYF
>-|TRBV11-2|TRBJ2-1|-|16
TGTGCCAGCAGCTCCAAGACGGCATTTTTATACAATGAGCAGTTCTTC
CASSSKTAFLYNEQFF
>-|TRBV7-8|TRBJ2-6|TRBD1|13
TGTGCCACCCCGGGACAGGGGTTAAACGTCCTGACTTTC
CATPGQGLNVLTF
>few|TRBV6-5|TRBJ1-1|TRBD1|14
TGTGCCAGCAGTTACTCCACAGGGGGGACGGGGGCTTTCTTT
CASSYSTGGTGAFF
>-|TRBV7-9|TRBJ1-1|-|16
TGTGCCAGCAGCTTATCTAGGGGACTGAGTAGGGCTGAAGCTTTCTTT
CASSLSRGLSRAEAFF
>few|TRBV12-5|TRBJ1-5|-|12
TGTGCTAGTGGTTTGGATGGGGGGGCCCAGCATTTT
CASGLDGGAQHF
>few|TRBV20-1|TRBJ1-5|-|14
TGCAGTGCTAGCCCGGGACTTAGCAATCAGCCCCAGCATTTT
CSASPGLSNQPQHF
>-|TRBV18|TRBJ1-1|-|14
TGTGCCAGCTCACCACCGGACAGGAACACTGAAGCTTTCTTT
CASSPPDRNTEAFF
>-|TRBV4-1|TRBJ1-1|-|15
TGCGCCAGCAGCCAAGATGGCAGGGTATTCACTGAAGCTTTCTTT
CASSQDGRVFTEAFF
>few|TRBV3-1|TRBJ2-7|-|13
TGTGCCAGCAGCTCAAGGGCAAGCTACGAGCAGTACTTC
CASSSRASYEQYF
>-|TRBV3-1|TRBJ2-7|-|15
TGTGCCAGCAGCCTTCGGGCCGATCCCCTCTACGAGCAGTACTTC
CASSLRADPLYEQYF
>-|TRBV4-1|TRBJ2-5|TRBD2|15
TGCGCCAGCAGCCAAGATTCGCCGGGGGGGGAGACCCAGTACTTC
CASSQDSPGGETQYF
>many|TRBV5-1|TRBJ2-5|TRBD1|14
TGCGCCAGCAGCTCTCGACAGGGGCAAGAGACCCAGTACTTC
CASSSRQGQETQYF
>-|TRBV15|TRBJ1-4|-|17
TGTGCCACCAGCAGAGATCGGGGGACGGCAACTAATGAAAAACTGTTTTTT
CATSRDRGTATNEKLFF
>few|TRBV7-9|TRBJ2-7|-|15
TGTGCCAGCAGCGACACAGGTGCGTTTAGTAACGAGCAGTACTTC
CASSDTGAFSNEQYF
>many|TRBV28|TRBJ1-3|TRBD1|14
TGTGCCAGCAGTCCTACAGGGGGAGGAAACACCATATATTTT
CASSPTGGGNTIYF
>few|TRBV6-5|TRBJ1-2|TRBD1|14
TGTGCCAGCAGAAGAAGTCGGACAGGGAATGGCTACACCTTC
CASRRSRTGNGYTF
>-|TRBV5-1|TRBJ1-1|TRBD1|15
TGCGCCAGCAGCTTCCGCGGAGGGGGCTACACTGAAGCTTTCTTT
CASSFRGGGYTEAFF
>few|TRBV7-9|TRBJ2-3|-|12
TGTGCCAGCAGGGGGGATACAGATACGCAGTATTTT
CASRGDTDTQYF